These T cell receptor beta chains were read from a single sample in a study of Ad26.COV2.S vaccination and SARS-CoV-2 variants. Sequenced by immunoSEQ multiplex PCR; TCRdb stores in-frame clones only, minus some. Of approximately 150,000 clones listed, 86% are singletons. The specimen comprised peripheral blood, sampled after recovery from COVID-19. These receptors all come from a human donor who had recovered from COVID-19. The CDR3 runs from the conserved cysteine through the conserved F or W. The D gene is left open where the match is weak. Clone size is not always given. Where it is, it says once, few, many or a class for expanded clones.

j_gene: TRBJ2-2; abundance: .; len: 12; v_gene: TRBV12-3/TRBV12-4; d_gene: .; CDR3aa: CASTMGAGELFF; CDR3nt: TGTGCCAGCACTATGGGGGCCGGGGAGCTGTTTTTT
j_gene: TRBJ1-2; abundance: .; len: 14; v_gene: TRBV13; d_gene: TRBD1; CDR3aa: CASSGTGIGYGYTF; CDR3nt: TGTGCCAGCAGCGGGACAGGGATCGGTTATGGCTACACCTTC
j_gene: TRBJ2-4; abundance: .; len: 18; v_gene: TRBV11-2; d_gene: TRBD1; CDR3aa: CASSLGQGRSGAKNIQYF; CDR3nt: TGTGCCAGCAGCTTGGGACAGGGGAGAAGTGGAGCCAAAAACATTCAGTACTTC
j_gene: TRBJ2-3; abundance: .; len: 16; v_gene: TRBV28; d_gene: TRBD2; CDR3aa: CASSPGGLAGSYTQYF; CDR3nt: TGTGCCAGCAGCCCCGGTGGGCTAGCGGGGTCCTATACGCAGTATTTT
j_gene: TRBJ2-3; abundance: .; len: 16; v_gene: TRBV28; d_gene: .; CDR3aa: CASSPGGGWLTDTQYF; CDR3nt: TGTGCCAGCAGTCCAGGTGGGGGTTGGTTGACAGATACGCAGTATTTT
j_gene: TRBJ1-3; abundance: .; len: 13; v_gene: TRBV19; d_gene: .; CDR3aa: CASRRNAGNTIYF; CDR3nt: TGTGCCAGTAGACGGAACGCTGGAAACACCATATATTTT
j_gene: TRBJ2-2; abundance: .; len: 17; v_gene: TRBV5-4; d_gene: TRBD2; CDR3aa: CASSFDWGLAATGELFF; CDR3nt: TGTGCCAGCAGCTTCGATTGGGGCCTAGCGGCCACCGGGGAGCTGTTTTTT
j_gene: TRBJ1-3; abundance: .; len: 14; v_gene: TRBV19; d_gene: .; CDR3aa: CASNSWGSGNTIYF; CDR3nt: TGTGCCAGTAACTCTTGGGGCTCTGGAAACACCATATATTTT
j_gene: TRBJ1-2; abundance: once; len: 17; v_gene: TRBV4-1; d_gene: .; CDR3aa: CASSQKASGDHNYGYTF; CDR3nt: TGCGCCAGCAGCCAAAAGGCCTCAGGGGATCATAACTATGGCTACACCTTC
j_gene: TRBJ2-2; abundance: .; len: 14; v_gene: TRBV19; d_gene: .; CDR3aa: CASSYTPGPLGQFF; CDR3nt: TGTGCCAGTAGTTACACGCCGGGCCCGCTGGGTCAGTTTTTT
j_gene: TRBJ1-3; abundance: .; len: 14; v_gene: TRBV28; d_gene: TRBD1; CDR3aa: CASKVQGAGNTIYF; CDR3nt: TGTGCCAGCAAAGTACAGGGGGCTGGAAACACCATATATTTT
j_gene: TRBJ1-3; abundance: .; len: 15; v_gene: TRBV5-4; d_gene: .; CDR3aa: CASSLNGISGNTIYF; CDR3nt: TGTGCCAGCAGCTTGAACGGCATCTCTGGAAACACCATATATTTT
j_gene: TRBJ2-1; abundance: .; len: 12; v_gene: TRBV11-2; d_gene: .; CDR3aa: CASSLVRGEQFF; CDR3nt: TGTGCCAGCAGCTTAGTTAGAGGGGAGCAGTTCTTC
j_gene: TRBJ1-1; abundance: .; len: 14; v_gene: TRBV3-1/TRBV3-2; d_gene: .; CDR3aa: CASTTTGESTEAFF; CDR3nt: TGTGCCAGCACCACGACGGGGGAGTCCACTGAAGCTTTCTTT
j_gene: TRBJ1-5; abundance: .; len: 13; v_gene: TRBV28; d_gene: .; CDR3aa: CASSRRDFQPQHF; CDR3nt: TGTGCCAGCAGTCGTAGGGATTTTCAGCCCCAGCATTTT
j_gene: TRBJ1-6; abundance: .; len: 16; v_gene: TRBV4-3; d_gene: .; CDR3aa: CASSQVREVYNSPLHF; CDR3nt: TGCGCCAGCAGCCAAGTTCGAGAGGTCTATAATTCACCCCTCCACTTT
j_gene: TRBJ1-1; abundance: few; len: 14; v_gene: TRBV5-1; d_gene: .; CDR3aa: CASSGEGRGTEAFF; CDR3nt: TGCGCCAGCAGCGGAGAGGGGCGCGGCACTGAAGCTTTCTTT
j_gene: TRBJ2-7; abundance: once; len: 12; v_gene: TRBV21-1; d_gene: .; CDR3aa: CASSKLVGEQYF; CDR3nt: TGTGCCAGCAGCAAGTTGGTTGGAGAGCAGTACTTC
j_gene: TRBJ2-7; abundance: .; len: 15; v_gene: TRBV4-3; d_gene: TRBD1; CDR3aa: CASSHILDRAYEQYF; CDR3nt: TGCGCCAGCAGCCACATATTAGACAGGGCCTACGAGCAGTACTTC
j_gene: TRBJ2-7; abundance: .; len: 16; v_gene: TRBV6-2/TRBV6-3; d_gene: .; CDR3aa: CASSYSNNDGHYEQYF; CDR3nt: TGTGCCAGCAGTTACTCGAATAACGACGGACACTACGAGCAGTACTTC
j_gene: TRBJ1-1; abundance: .; len: 12; v_gene: TRBV10-3; d_gene: .; CDR3aa: CAISAGDREAFF; CDR3nt: TGTGCCATCAGTGCAGGGGATAGAGAAGCTTTCTTT
j_gene: TRBJ1-4; abundance: .; len: 18; v_gene: TRBV9; d_gene: .; CDR3aa: CASSVGRATAWENEKLFF; CDR3nt: TGTGCCAGCAGCGTAGGAAGGGCCACCGCTTGGGAAAATGAAAAACTGTTTTTT
j_gene: TRBJ2-6; abundance: few; len: 18; v_gene: TRBV30; d_gene: TRBD2; CDR3aa: CAWSVPDGGISGANVLTF; CDR3nt: TGTGCCTGGAGTGTTCCGGACGGGGGGATCTCTGGGGCCAACGTCCTGACTTTC
j_gene: TRBJ2-3; abundance: .; len: 18; v_gene: TRBV23-1; d_gene: .; CDR3aa: CASSQIGGTPRVTDTQYF; CDR3nt: TGCGCCAGCAGTCAGATAGGAGGGACCCCGCGGGTCACAGATACGCAGTATTTT
j_gene: TRBJ1-2; abundance: once; len: 16; v_gene: TRBV27; d_gene: TRBD1; CDR3aa: CASSPRQGRDNYGYTF; CDR3nt: TGTGCCAGCAGTCCCCGACAGGGGCGGGATAACTATGGCTACACCTTC
j_gene: TRBJ2-2; abundance: .; len: 14; v_gene: TRBV7-2; d_gene: .; CDR3aa: CASSSHTKGGELFF; CDR3nt: TGTGCCAGCAGCTCACATACTAAGGGGGGGGAGCTGTTTTTT
j_gene: TRBJ2-7; abundance: few; len: 12; v_gene: TRBV2; d_gene: .; CDR3aa: CASSGQIYEQYF; CDR3nt: TGTGCCAGCAGTGGACAGATTTACGAGCAGTACTTC
j_gene: TRBJ1-5; abundance: .; len: 13; v_gene: TRBV6-5; d_gene: .; CDR3aa: CASSTDPYQPQHF; CDR3nt: TGTGCCAGCAGTACTGATCCCTATCAGCCCCAGCATTTT
j_gene: TRBJ1-3; abundance: .; len: 14; v_gene: TRBV9; d_gene: TRBD1; CDR3aa: CASNRQGEGNTIYF; CDR3nt: TGTGCCAGCAACCGACAGGGGGAGGGAAACACCATATATTTT